A selection of T cell receptor beta chains follows, all from one sample in a study of neurological immune-mediated disorders. TCRdb called the 5' RACE reads again in MiXCR, with one record for every CDR3 protein. The top ten clones hold approximately 2.8% of a sample with around 70,000 distinct CDR3 sequences, around 5.5% of them seen once. Source material: PBMCs. The receptors derive from a woman in her thirties with multiple sclerosis. CDR3s include the opening cysteine and the closing phenylalanine or tryptophan. The order of the fields is V gene, J gene, clone size, D gene, CDR3 DNA, CDR3 protein. The D gene is left open where the match is weak. Only part of the rows carry a size: once, few, many, or a class if the clone is expanded.

TRBV5-1	TRBJ2-7	many	TRBD2	TGCGCCAGCAGCTTGGGGTTAGCGGGGGGAACCTACGAGCAGTACTTC	CASSLGLAGGTYEQYF
TRBV10-1	TRBJ2-3	many	TRBD2	TGCGCCAGCAGTGGGGCTAGCGGGGGAAGCTGGGATACGCAGTATTTT	CASSGASGGSWDTQYF
TRBV20-1	TRBJ2-5	many	TRBD2	TGCAGTGCTGTGACTAGCGGGGCGGAGACCCAGTACTTC	CSAVTSGAETQYF
TRBV20-1	TRBJ1-2	many	NA	TGCAGTGCTAGACAGGGGAGTTTCAAGATGGACTATGGCTACACCTTC	CSARQGSFKMDYGYTF
TRBV20-1	TRBJ2-7	NA	NA	TGCAGTGCTAGAAGACCCGGAGGCCCCTATGAGCAGTACTTC	CSARRPGGPYEQYF
TRBV28	TRBJ2-3	few	TRBD2	TGTGCCAGCAGTTTACCCGGGACTAGCGGCTATACGCAGTATTTT	CASSLPGTSGYTQYF
TRBV6-5	TRBJ2-1	many	NA	TGTGCCAGCAGTTTGAAGTACGAAGGCGGGAATGAGCAGTTCTTC	CASSLKYEGGNEQFF
TRBV5-1	TRBJ1-4	many	TRBD1	TGCGCCAGCAGCACGGGACAGGGGAACGTCGGACTGTTTTTT	CASSTGQGNVGLFF
TRBV10-3	TRBJ2-3	many	TRBD2	TGTGCCATCAGCGAGCGGGGGGGGGAGACAGATACGCAGTATTTT	CAISERGGETDTQYF
TRBV12-3/TRBV12-4	TRBJ1-5	few	NA	TGTGCCAGCAGTTTCGGGACCAATCAGCCCCAGCATTTT	CASSFGTNQPQHF
TRBV11-2	TRBJ2-1	many	TRBD2	TGTGCCAGCAGCTTAGTTGGTAGCGGGTCCTACAATGAGCAGTTCTTC	CASSLVGSGSYNEQFF
TRBV15	TRBJ1-5	many	NA	TGTGCCACCAGCCTTAACTTGGGGGGCGGTCAGCCCCAGCATTTT	CATSLNLGGGQPQHF
TRBV3-1	TRBJ2-1	many	TRBD2	TGTGCCAGCAGCCAAGGGGGAGGGTCCAACGAGCAGTTCTTC	CASSQGGGSNEQFF
TRBV7-6	TRBJ2-5	NA	NA	TGTGCCAGCAGCTGGGGCTACAGGGTAGAGGAGACCCAGTACTTC	CASSWGYRVEETQYF
TRBV5-1	TRBJ2-1	many	NA	TGCGCCAGCAGCTTGGGCGAGGTGAGCTCCTACAATGAGCAGTTCTTC	CASSLGEVSSYNEQFF
TRBV12-3/TRBV12-4	TRBJ1-1	many	NA	TGTGCCAGCAGTCGCTGGGCCGGGGCCACTGAAGCTTTCTTT	CASSRWAGATEAFF
TRBV5-6	TRBJ2-5	NA	NA	TGTGCCAGCAGCTTGGGGTTCTTGGGGGCAGAGACCCAGTACTTC	CASSLGFLGAETQYF
TRBV6-1	TRBJ2-3	many	NA	TGTGCCAGCAGTGAAGCGGGGCCCCCGGATACGCAGTATTTT	CASSEAGPPDTQYF
TRBV29-1	TRBJ2-3	NA	NA	TGCAGCGTTGGGCACAGGTCTATCTCAGATACGCAGTATTTT	CSVGHRSISDTQYF
TRBV12-3/TRBV12-4	TRBJ2-2	many	NA	TGTGCCAGCAGTTTAGGGACAACGAACACCGGGGAGCTGTTTTTT	CASSLGTTNTGELFF
TRBV6-6	TRBJ2-3	NA	NA	TGTGCCAGCAGCGTTACAGATACGCAGTATTTT	CASSVTDTQYF
TRBV20-1	TRBJ2-7	many	TRBD1	TGCAGTGCTAGAGAAGACAGGGGTACCGACGAGCAGTACTTC	CSAREDRGTDEQYF
TRBV12-3/TRBV12-4	TRBJ2-1	many	NA	TGTGCCAGCAGTTTGAGCTATGAGCAGTTCTTC	CASSLSYEQFF
TRBV12-3/TRBV12-4	TRBJ1-5	few	TRBD1	TGTGCCAGCAGTTTAAATACAGGGGGCAATCAGCCCCAGAATTTT	CASSLNTGGNQPQNF
TRBV12-3/TRBV12-4	TRBJ1-6	many	NA	TGTGCCAGCAGGTCCCGAGAGGCGGGATATAATTCACCCCTCAACTTT	CASRSREAGYNSPLNF
TRBV20-1	TRBJ2-5	NA	NA	TGCAGTGCTAGAGTCTTGGAAATCGGAGAGACCCAGTACTTC	CSARVLEIGETQYF
TRBV12-3/TRBV12-4	TRBJ1-5	many	NA	TGTGCCAGCAACACAGGGTTGAGTCAGCCCCAGAATTTT	CASNTGLSQPQNF
TRBV3-1	TRBJ1-5	many	NA	TGTGCCAGCAGCCTCAGGACAGTTAATCAGCCCCAGCATTTT	CASSLRTVNQPQHF
TRBV5-1	TRBJ2-2	many	NA	TGCGCCAGCAGCTTGGCCGTAGGAGCAGGGAACACCGGGGAGCTGTTTTTT	CASSLAVGAGNTGELFF
TRBV20-1	TRBJ1-1	many	TRBD1	TGCAGTGCTAGGCTCGGACAGGGGAATGAAGCTTTCTTT	CSARLGQGNEAFF
TRBV5-1	TRBJ2-3	few	TRBD2	TGCGCCACCTCGAGCGGGGGAATCTTAGATACGCAGTATTTT	CATSSGGILDTQYF
TRBV4-2	TRBJ1-6	many	NA	TGTGCCAGCAGCGCCAGGGGTGGCTCCTATAATTCACCCCTCCACTTT	CASSARGGSYNSPLHF
TRBV5-6	TRBJ2-2	many	NA	TGTGCCAGCAGCTTGGCAATCCGGGGAGCGAACACCGGGGAGCTGTTTTTT	CASSLAIRGANTGELFF
TRBV24-1	TRBJ2-7	few	NA	TGTGCCACCAGTGACACCACGTCCGCCCCCTACGAGCAGTACTTC	CATSDTTSAPYEQYF
TRBV5-1	TRBJ2-1	many	TRBD1	TGCGCCAGCAGCTCCTACAGGGGGGTTGAGCAGTTCTTC	CASSSYRGVEQFF
TRBV20-1	TRBJ2-1	many	TRBD2	TGCAGTGCAAAGGCAGCGGGGAGAGGCTTCAATGAGCAGTTCTTC	CSAKAAGRGFNEQFF
TRBV5-1	TRBJ2-4	many	TRBD1	TGCGCCAGCAGCACGACAGGGAACGAAAACATTCAGTACTTC	CASSTTGNENIQYF
TRBV20-1	TRBJ1-2	many	TRBD1	TGCAGTGCCACCCCCTCCGGGGGACAGGGCTATGGCTACACCTTC	CSATPSGGQGYGYTF
TRBV6-5	TRBJ2-7	NA	TRBD2	TGTGCCAGCAGTTCGGGCGGGGGGACCTACGAGCAGTACTTC	CASSSGGGTYEQYF
TRBV7-9	TRBJ2-5	many	TRBD2	TGTGCCAGCAGAAACTTTCTAGCGGGGGGACCCCAAGAGACCCAGTACTTC	CASRNFLAGGPQETQYF
TRBV19	TRBJ2-4	many	NA	TGTGCCAGTATCTCGACATCGGCGGGAATTCAGTACTTC	CASISTSAGIQYF